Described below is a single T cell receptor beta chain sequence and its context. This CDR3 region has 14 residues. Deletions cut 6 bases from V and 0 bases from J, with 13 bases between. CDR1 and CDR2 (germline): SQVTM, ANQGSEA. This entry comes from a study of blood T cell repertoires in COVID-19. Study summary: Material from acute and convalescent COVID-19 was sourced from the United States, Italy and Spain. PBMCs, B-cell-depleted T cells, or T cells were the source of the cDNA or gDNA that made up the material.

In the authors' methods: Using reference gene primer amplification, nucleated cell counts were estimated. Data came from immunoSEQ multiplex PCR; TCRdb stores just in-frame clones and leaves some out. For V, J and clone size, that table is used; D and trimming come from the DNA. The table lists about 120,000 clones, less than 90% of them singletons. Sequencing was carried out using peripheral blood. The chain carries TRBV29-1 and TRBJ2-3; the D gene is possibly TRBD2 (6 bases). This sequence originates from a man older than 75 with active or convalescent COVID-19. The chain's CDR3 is CSVGPGLSTDTQYF. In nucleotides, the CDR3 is TGCAGCGTGGGACCGGGACTCAGCACAGATACGCAGTATTTT.